The 2 T cell receptor beta chains below were found in one sample sequenced in a study of T-cell reconstitution after alpha-beta-depleted transplantation in children. A library of TCRbeta sequences, prepared with unique molecular identifiers, was generated. TCRdb analysed the PCR reads with MiXCR anew, one entry per CDR3 protein. Of about 340,000 distinct CDR3 sequences in the sample, 15% to 20% were seen once. The sequencing here drew on PBMCs, mostly from graft donor cells, taken 360 days after TCRalphabeta/CD19-depleted stem cell transplant. These TCRs come from a male patient between 2 and 15 years old who had a stem cell transplant for acute lymphoblastic leukemia, so the T cells may come from the graft donor.

This clonotype showed up many times. The chain couples TRBV12-3 or TRBV12-4 to TRBJ2-2; 8 bases align to TRBD1. The V gene end was trimmed by 3 bases and the J gene end by 8 bases; junction bases not matched to a gene: 8. The CDR3 totals 15 residues. The CDR3 loop is CASSLHAQGEGELFF. In DNA form, the CDR3 reads TGTGCCAGCAGTTTGCACGCACAGGGGGAGGGGGAGCTGTTTTTT.

This clonotype was seen ten or more times. The J gene is TRBJ2-2, the V gene TRBV4-1, with 8 bases lining up with TRBD2. J gave up 4 bases and V 0 bases, and 4 bases lay outside the gene matches. Germline assignment: CDR1 MGHRA and CDR2 YSYEKL. This CDR3 has 16 amino acids. CDR3 loop: CASSQETSGFTGELFF. In DNA form, the CDR3 reads TGCGCCAGCAGCCAAGAAACTAGCGGATTCACCGGGGAGCTGTTTTTT.